This entry describes one T cell receptor beta chain. The antigen it recognizes is unknown. No qualities accompany the bases; no much larger clone lies one base away. The run used an Illumina HiSeq 1500. The public reads were reanalyzed by TCRdb: fastp trimming at Q25, MiXCR alignment, in-frame beta chains only. Here each entry gathers all rows of one CDR3 protein and keeps the most common genes and DNA. The sample table shows 380,000 or so distinct CDR3 sequences, and roughly a third are seen once. In total, the top ten clones hold less than 15% of the sample. The data were obtained in a study of T cell repertoires in cytomegalovirus infection (dated by TCRdb to about 2019). Regarding the research as a whole: Recently identified HLA-C-restricted CMV epitopes, whose presentation resists viral immunomodulation, were targeted by peptide stimulations together with well-studied HLA-B-restricted epitopes. Because public TCR beta signatures pointed to carriage of CMV infection together with the matching HLA type, the HLA type of each donor mattered for the analysis.

Overall study outcomes, separate from this receptor: Carriers of CMV infection plus the relevant HLA type were discriminated by the cumulative frequency of public TCR beta family members in the study cohort and in an independent approximately 340-donor cohort. In the ex vivo response, HLA-C-restricted CMV-specific TCR beta clonotypes were dominant, and in two of eight donors the single most frequent clonotype came from this HLA-C-restricted group.

Sequences SNHLY (CDR1) and FYNNEI (CDR2) are obtained from the germline V gene. V is clipped by 8 bases and J by 10 bases, and the sequence between their germline boundaries is 26 bases long. The CDR3 holds 15 amino acids from the cysteine to the phenylalanine. Only CDR3 DNA is held: 45 bases, read in frame from base 1. The sample's treatment or condition label, decoded: in vitro stimulation with specific CMV peptide epitopes to enrich CMV-specific T cells. The rearrangement combines TRBV2 with TRBJ2-5; the D segment might be TRBD1 or TRBD2, since each matches 5 bases. Sequencing used cultured PBMCs, obtained from culture after CMV antigen stimulation. The TCR sequence derives from a human donor in good health (CMV status not recorded). Some clones in this sample may be carry-over from other donors' samples. The DNA sequence is as follows: TGTGCCAGCCCGCCCCGGGACCCCCCCCAGAGGGGCCAGTACTTC. Its amino acids are CASPPRDPPQRGQYF.